The following is a T cell receptor beta chain sequence with its context. This specimen belongs to a study of T cell changes during pregnancy in multiple sclerosis. This table comes from immunoSEQ multiplex PCR, and its TCRdb copy is limited to in-frame clones, with some not included. The data hold 70,000 to 75,000 clones, with 80% to 90% observed a single time. The source material was peripheral blood, sampled before pregnancy. This receptor was taken from a female donor with multiple sclerosis, enrolled in a pregnancy study.

CDR3 DNA: TGTGCCAGCAGCGTTGGACAGGGGGCCGACACCGGGGAGCTGTTTTTT. The encoded protein is CASSVGQGADTGELFF. The chain combines TRBV9 with TRBJ2-2; TRBD1 matches at 11 bases. Germline V gives CDR1 SGDLS, CDR2 YYNGEE. The CDR3 length is 16 residues. V was pared by 2 bases and J by 3 bases, with 3 bases of the junction left unmatched.